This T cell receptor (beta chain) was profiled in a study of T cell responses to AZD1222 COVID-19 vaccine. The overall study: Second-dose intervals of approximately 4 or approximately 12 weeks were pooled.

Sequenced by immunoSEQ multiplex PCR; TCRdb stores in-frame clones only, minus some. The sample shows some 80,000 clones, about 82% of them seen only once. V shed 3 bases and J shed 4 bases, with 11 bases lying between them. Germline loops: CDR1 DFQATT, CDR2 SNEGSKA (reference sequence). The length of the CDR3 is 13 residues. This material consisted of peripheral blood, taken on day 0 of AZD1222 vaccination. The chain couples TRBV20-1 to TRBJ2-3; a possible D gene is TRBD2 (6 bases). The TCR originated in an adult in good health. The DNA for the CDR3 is TGCAGTGCTAGTGGCGGGGTCGCAGATACGCAGTATTTT. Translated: CSASGGVADTQYF.